This T cell receptor beta chain was documented in a study of T cell changes during pregnancy in multiple sclerosis. In germline, CDR1 is SGHNT, CDR2 YYREEE (reference sequence). This CDR3 is 13 amino acids long. The V end lost 1 base, the J end lost 1 base, and 6 bases lay between the germline ends. Sequenced by immunoSEQ multiplex PCR; TCRdb stores in-frame clones only, minus some. This table has approximately 130,000 clones, 95% to 98% appearing once. This TCR was recovered from a female donor with multiple sclerosis, enrolled in a pregnancy study. This chain uses TRBV5-4 with TRBJ2-7; D not resolved. Sequences were derived from peripheral blood, sampled after pregnancy. This CDR3 reads CASSLTQSYEQYF. In DNA form, the CDR3 reads TGTGCCAGCAGCTTGACACAATCCTACGAGCAGTACTTC.